This TCR beta chain was captured by sequencing in a study of vaccination effects on CD4 cells after COVID-19. Findings and caveats of the study: Both infection-induced and vaccine-induced clones contracted markedly at late post-vaccination timepoints.

With 3 bases clipped from V and 0 bases from J, the junction kept 5 bases outside the gene matches. From germline, CDR1 is KGHSH and CDR2 LQKENI. The CDR3 consists of 17 residues. The ViraFEST assay expanded antigen-specific CD4+ T cells with viral peptide pools before sequencing. Cells that had been cultured for approximately eleven days were the source of isolated CD4+ T cells. Prior SARS-CoV-2 infection was absent in the vaccine recipients, as shown by negative nucleocapsid antibodies. A note on this clone: Its specificity is not known.

The protocol was immunoSEQ multiplex PCR, while the TCRdb copy is restricted to in-frame clones and leaves out a portion. The table lists tens of thousands of clones, 55% to 75% of them singletons. The chain employs TRBV18 and TRBJ1-5, with TRBD1 identical over 10 bases. The sample in question was CD4+ T cells from PBMCs cultured with SARS-CoV-2 spike peptides, obtained before COVID-19 vaccination. The receptor comes from a human donor who received a COVID-19 vaccine. CDR3 sequence: CASSPIRTGGSNQPQHF. The DNA for the CDR3 is TGTGCCAGCTCACCGATACGGACAGGGGGTAGCAATCAGCCCCAGCATTTT.